These T cell receptor beta chains were read from a single sample in a study of shared clonotypes between healthy human individuals. Profiled with immunoSEQ multiplex PCR; TCRdb holds only in-frame clones, not every one. The repertoire includes some 580,000 clones, less than 98% of them detected once, and roughly 0.05% sits in the top ten. The sequenced sample was naive CD4+ T cells sorted from blood. The receptors stem from a woman aged 30 to 39 in good health. Both conserved end residues are part of each CDR3. Fields, in order: V gene, CDR3 protein.

V: TRBV7-2
CDR3: CASSPSVAGGNEQFF

V: TRBV5-5
CDR3: CASSLIQGTYNEQFF

V: TRBV2
CDR3: CASRRLTYEQYF

V: TRBV14
CDR3: CASSQQPGRGHEQYF

V: TRBV6-1
CDR3: CASSDILGSSYNEQFF

V: TRBV19
CDR3: CASSRQTGDGGEQYF

V: TRBV28
CDR3: CASSGTGGEDNQPQHF

V: TRBV5-1
CDR3: CASKRLWADTQYF

V: TRBV11-2
CDR3: CASSLGPGQVTDTQYF

V: TRBV6-1
CDR3: CASSEGAGELFF

V: TRBV28
CDR3: CASSLDQGPEAFF

V: TRBV6-5
CDR3: CASRLGQPNEQFF

V: TRBV4-2
CDR3: CASSQEGTSSYNEQFF

V: TRBV5-4
CDR3: CASSLDLAGTSGQETQYF

V: TRBV6-1
CDR3: CARGRDTGHQFF

V: TRBV28
CDR3: CASSSSGKGTEAFF

V: TRBV28
CDR3: CASSWSSYEQYF

V: TRBV28
CDR3: CASSLWDRGRVETQYF

V: TRBV6-1
CDR3: CASSESLGSGANVLTF

V: TRBV19
CDR3: CATSFQGPNVVGTDTQYF

V: TRBV15
CDR3: CATSRDKGRHYGYTF

V: TRBV21-1
CDR3: CASSKNREGTDTQYF

V: TRBV11-2
CDR3: CASSPRTSGRAYEQYF

V: TRBV6-6
CDR3: CASSYGGGTTDTQYF

V: TRBV7-9
CDR3: CASSLEGAGGRGEQYF

V: TRBV25-1
CDR3: CASSPRAWTEAFF

V: TRBV7-6
CDR3: CASSRTENYGYTF

V: TRBV2
CDR3: CASNKLAGEGSEQYF

V: TRBV28
CDR3: CASSPRRGRNEKLFF

V: TRBV2
CDR3: CASSDPVNRAGVNQPQHF

V: TRBV6-1
CDR3: CASSDKFGSNQPQHF

V: TRBV28
CDR3: CASRDRAVGEQYF

V: TRBV28
CDR3: CASSSSGRFYNEQFF

V: TRBV7-2
CDR3: CASSLQGTGNNSPLHF

V: TRBV2
CDR3: CASSADSQQFF

V: TRBV28
CDR3: CASSLGPPYNSPLHF

V: TRBV5-1
CDR3: CASSLGTGGRFAYEQYF

V: TRBV11-2
CDR3: CASSPGRLNQPQHF

V: TRBV6-5
CDR3: CASSYSVGYEQYF

V: TRBV2
CDR3: CASKVPGTGSFEQYF

V: TRBV27
CDR3: CASSLGQGGVSGDYEQYF

V: TRBV2
CDR3: CASRRGVGEKLFF

V: TRBV18
CDR3: CASSRGIRQDSVSGNTIYF

V: TRBV29-1
CDR3: CSVSVSNEKLFF

V: TRBV28
CDR3: CASSPASEGLQPQHF

V: TRBV30
CDR3: CAWSVRLHEQYF

V: TRBV4-1
CDR3: CASSQDRRTAWETQYF

V: TRBV18
CDR3: CASSGTSGSTDTQYF

V: TRBV28
CDR3: CASSLMLAGGQGEQFF

V: TRBV5-6
CDR3: CASRKGTGVEAFF

V: TRBV19
CDR3: CASTLDNMNSYNEQFF

V: TRBV28
CDR3: CASTAPGRYEQYF

V: TRBV7-9
CDR3: CASSSTSTGELFF

V: TRBV18
CDR3: CASSPAGYAGELFF